This T cell receptor beta chain is from a study of blood T cell repertoires in COVID-19. Study-wide background: The samples span acute and convalescent COVID-19 from the United States, Italy and Spain.

Per the original data handling: From reference gene primer amplification, estimates of nucleated cell counts were derived. Sequencing used immunoSEQ multiplex PCR; TCRdb keeps in-frame clones, though not all of them. V, J and clone size are taken as reported in that table, and D and trimming were inferred from the DNA itself. Of over 250,000 clones in the sample, approximately 89% are singletons; the top ten hold 9.5% to 15%. Germline V lookup: CDR1 ENHRY, CDR2 SYGVKD. The CDR3 is 14 amino acids. V was pared by 2 bases and J by 5 bases, with 10 bases between. The chain combines TRBV10-3 with TRBJ1-5, with D perhaps matching TRBD1 (6 bases). The sequenced material came from peripheral blood. The sequence came from a woman aged 55 to 70 with acute or convalescent COVID-19. CDR3 amino acids: CAISERTVDQPQHF. The CDR3 region has the DNA TGTGCCATCAGTGAGCGGACAGTAGATCAGCCCCAGCATTTT.